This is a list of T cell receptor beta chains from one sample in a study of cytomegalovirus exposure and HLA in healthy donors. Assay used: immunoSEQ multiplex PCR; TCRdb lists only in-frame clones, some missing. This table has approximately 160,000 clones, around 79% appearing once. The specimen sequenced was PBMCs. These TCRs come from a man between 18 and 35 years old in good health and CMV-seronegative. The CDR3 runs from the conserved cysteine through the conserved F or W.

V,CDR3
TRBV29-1,CSVDSLFAGGYTF
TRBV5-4,CASSLEFGAGNTIYF
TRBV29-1,CSVTGTGGETQYF
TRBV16,CASSQSWGRAVVNEQFF
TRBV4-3,CASSQGLKGLGSEAFF
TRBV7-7,CASSRQGGTGELFF
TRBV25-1,CASSEPRAGGSDTQYF
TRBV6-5,CASSGTSANTGELFF
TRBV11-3,CASSLGGRLAGYEQFF
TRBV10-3,CAISEYPGTGDSYEQYF
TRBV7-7,CASSVRTGASYEQYF
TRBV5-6,CASSLSGGYNEKLFF
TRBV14,CASSQLEESGYGYTF
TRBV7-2,CASSYPESSYEQYF
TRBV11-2,CASSLQGQGLEQYF
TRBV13,CASSTEAGGGPYNEQFF
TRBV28,CASSPLPGELFF
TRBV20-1,CSASTGMWQYF
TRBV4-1,CASSQGSAGGNPYEQYF
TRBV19,CASSRQGGQPQHF
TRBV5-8,CASSLAGDAYEQYF
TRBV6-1,CASSESGEHLTSF
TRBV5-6,CASSWGQGTDTQYF
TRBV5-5,CASSLPGTGSAEAFF
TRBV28,CASSPDRREQYF
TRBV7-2,CASSPRTGLTYNEQFF
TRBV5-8,CASRRGYIQYF
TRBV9,CASSKSGAPSYEQYF
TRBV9,CASSVGPGRAYNEQFF
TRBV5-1,CASSLAPGPDEQYF